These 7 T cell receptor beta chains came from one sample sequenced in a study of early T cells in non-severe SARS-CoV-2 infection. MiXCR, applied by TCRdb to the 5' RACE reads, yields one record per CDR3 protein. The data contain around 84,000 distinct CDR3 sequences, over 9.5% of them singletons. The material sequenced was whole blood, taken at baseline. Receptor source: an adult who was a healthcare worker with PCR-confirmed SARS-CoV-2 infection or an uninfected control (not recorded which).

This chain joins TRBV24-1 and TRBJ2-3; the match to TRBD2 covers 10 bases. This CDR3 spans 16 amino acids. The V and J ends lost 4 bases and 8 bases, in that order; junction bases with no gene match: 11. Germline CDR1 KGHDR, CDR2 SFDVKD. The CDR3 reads CATSDHGTSALGTQYF. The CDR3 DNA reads TGTGCCACCAGTGACCACGGGACTAGCGCCCTGGGTACGCAGTATTTT.

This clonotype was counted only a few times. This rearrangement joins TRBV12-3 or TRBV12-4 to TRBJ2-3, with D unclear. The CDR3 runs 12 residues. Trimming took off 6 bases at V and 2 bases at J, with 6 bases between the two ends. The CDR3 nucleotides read TGTGCCAGCAGACTCGACACAGATACGCAGTATTTT. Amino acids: CASRLDTDTQYF.

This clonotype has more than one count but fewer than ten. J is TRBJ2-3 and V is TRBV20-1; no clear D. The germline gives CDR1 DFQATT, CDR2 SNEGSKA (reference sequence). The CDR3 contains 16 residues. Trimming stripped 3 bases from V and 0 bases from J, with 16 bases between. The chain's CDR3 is CSARPTSVTSTDTQYF. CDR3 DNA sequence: TGCAGTGCTAGGCCTACGAGCGTAACTAGCACAGATACGCAGTATTTT.

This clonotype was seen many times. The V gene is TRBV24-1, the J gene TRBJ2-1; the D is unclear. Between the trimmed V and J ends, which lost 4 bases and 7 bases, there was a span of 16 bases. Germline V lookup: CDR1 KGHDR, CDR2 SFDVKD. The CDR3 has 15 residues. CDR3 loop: CATSDNPLPSNEQFF. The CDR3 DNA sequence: TGTGCCACCAGTGACAACCCCCTACCCTCTAATGAGCAGTTCTTC.

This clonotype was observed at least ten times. This CDR3 is CASSPGLAGVAGQFF. The CDR3 DNA reads TGCGCCAGCAGCCCAGGACTAGCGGGAGTCGCCGGGCAGTTCTTC. This chain links TRBV5-1 with TRBJ2-1, with 13 nucleotides matching TRBD2. CDR3 length: 15 amino acids. From germline, CDR1 is SGHRS and CDR2 YFSETQ. V was pared by 4 bases and J by 12 bases, with 10 bases of the junction left unmatched.

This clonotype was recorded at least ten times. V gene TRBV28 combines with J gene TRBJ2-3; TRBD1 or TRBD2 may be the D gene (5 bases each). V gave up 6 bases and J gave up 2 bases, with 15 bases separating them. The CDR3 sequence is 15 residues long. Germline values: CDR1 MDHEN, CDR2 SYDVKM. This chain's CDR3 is CASSLNLGVTDTQYF. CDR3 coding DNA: TGTGCCAGCAGCTTAAATTTGGGGGTCACAGATACGCAGTATTTT.

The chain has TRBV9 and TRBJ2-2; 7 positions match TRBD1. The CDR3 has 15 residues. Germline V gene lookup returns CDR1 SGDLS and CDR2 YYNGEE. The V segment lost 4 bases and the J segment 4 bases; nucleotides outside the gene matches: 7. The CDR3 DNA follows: TGTGCCAGCAGCCCGGGGACAGCCCGCACCGGGGAGCTGTTTTTT. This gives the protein CASSPGTARTGELFF.